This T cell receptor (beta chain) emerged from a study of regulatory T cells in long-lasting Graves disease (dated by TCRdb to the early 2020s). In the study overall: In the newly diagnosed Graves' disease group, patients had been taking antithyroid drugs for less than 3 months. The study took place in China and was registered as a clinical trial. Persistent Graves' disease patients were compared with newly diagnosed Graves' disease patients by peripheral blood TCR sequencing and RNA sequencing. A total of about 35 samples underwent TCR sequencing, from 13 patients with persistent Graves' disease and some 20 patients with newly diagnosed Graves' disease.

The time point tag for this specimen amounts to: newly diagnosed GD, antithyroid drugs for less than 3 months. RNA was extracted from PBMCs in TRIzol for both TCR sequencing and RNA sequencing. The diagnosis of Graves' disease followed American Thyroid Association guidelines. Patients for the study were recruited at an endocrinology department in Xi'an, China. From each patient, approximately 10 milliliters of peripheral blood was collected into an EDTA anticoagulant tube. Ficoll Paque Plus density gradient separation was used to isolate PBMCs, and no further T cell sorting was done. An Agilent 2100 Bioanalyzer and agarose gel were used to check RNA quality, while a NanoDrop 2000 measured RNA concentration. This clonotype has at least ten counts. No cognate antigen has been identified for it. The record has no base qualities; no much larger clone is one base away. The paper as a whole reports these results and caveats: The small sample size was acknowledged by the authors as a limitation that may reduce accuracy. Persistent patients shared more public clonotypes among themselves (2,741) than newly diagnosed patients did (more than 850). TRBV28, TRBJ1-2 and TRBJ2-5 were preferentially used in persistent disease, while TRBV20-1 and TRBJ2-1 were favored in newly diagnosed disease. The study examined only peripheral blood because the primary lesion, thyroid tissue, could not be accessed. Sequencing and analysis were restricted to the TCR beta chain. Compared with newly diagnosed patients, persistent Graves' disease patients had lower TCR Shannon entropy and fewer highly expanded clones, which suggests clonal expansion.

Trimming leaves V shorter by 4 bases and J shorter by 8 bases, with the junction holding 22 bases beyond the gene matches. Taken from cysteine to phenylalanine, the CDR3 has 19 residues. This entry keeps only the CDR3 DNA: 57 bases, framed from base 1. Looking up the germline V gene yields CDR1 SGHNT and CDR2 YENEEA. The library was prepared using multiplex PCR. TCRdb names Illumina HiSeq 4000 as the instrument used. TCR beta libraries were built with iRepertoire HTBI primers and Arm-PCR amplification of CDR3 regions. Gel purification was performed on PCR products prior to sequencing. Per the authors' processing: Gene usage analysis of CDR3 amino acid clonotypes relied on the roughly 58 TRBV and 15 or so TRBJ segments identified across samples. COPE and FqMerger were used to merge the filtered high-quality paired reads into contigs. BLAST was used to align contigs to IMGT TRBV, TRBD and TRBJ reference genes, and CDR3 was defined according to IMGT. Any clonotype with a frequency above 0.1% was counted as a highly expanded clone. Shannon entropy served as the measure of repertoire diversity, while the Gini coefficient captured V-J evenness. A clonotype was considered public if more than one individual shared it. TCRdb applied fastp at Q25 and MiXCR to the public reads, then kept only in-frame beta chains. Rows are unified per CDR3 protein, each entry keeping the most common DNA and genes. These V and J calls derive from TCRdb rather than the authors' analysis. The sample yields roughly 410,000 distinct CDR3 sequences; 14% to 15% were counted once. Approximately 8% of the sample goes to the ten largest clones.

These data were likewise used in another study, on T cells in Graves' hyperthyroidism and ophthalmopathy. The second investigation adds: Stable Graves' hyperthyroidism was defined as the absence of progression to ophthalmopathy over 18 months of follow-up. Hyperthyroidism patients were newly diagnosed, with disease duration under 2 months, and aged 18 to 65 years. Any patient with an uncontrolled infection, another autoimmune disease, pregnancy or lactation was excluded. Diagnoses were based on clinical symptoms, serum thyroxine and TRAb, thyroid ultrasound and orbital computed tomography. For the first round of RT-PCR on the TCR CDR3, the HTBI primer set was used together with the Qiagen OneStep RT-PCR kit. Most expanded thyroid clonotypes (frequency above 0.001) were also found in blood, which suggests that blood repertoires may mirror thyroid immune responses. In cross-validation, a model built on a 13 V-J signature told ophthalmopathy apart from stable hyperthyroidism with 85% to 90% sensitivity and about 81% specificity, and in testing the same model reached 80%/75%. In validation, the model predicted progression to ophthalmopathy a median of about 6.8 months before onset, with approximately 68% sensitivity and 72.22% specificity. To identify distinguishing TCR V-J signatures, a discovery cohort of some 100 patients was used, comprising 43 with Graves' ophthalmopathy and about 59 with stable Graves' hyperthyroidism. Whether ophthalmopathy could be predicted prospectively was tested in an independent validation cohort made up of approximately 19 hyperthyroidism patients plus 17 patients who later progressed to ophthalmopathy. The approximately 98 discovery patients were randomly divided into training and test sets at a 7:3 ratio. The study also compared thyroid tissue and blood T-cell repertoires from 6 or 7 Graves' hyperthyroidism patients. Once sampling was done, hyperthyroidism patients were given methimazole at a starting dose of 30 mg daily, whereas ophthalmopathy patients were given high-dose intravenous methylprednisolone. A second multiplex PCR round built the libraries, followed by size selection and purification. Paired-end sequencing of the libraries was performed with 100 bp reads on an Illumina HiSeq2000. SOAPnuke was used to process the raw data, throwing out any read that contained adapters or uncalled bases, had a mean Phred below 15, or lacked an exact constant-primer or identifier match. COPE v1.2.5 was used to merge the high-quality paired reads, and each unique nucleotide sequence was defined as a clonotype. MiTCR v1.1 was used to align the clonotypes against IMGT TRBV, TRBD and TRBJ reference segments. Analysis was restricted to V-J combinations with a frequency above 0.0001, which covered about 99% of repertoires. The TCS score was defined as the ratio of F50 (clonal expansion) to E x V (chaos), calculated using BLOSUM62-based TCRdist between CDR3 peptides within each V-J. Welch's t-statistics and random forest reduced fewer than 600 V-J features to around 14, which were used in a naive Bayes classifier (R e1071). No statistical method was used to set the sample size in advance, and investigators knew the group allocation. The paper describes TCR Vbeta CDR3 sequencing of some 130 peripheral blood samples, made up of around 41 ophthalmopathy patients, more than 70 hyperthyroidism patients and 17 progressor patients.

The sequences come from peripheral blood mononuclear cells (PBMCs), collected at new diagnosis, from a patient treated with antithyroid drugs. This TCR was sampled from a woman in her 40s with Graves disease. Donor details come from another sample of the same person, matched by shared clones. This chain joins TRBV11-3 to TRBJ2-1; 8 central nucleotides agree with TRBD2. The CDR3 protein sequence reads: CASSSVLQLSPGTSDEQFF. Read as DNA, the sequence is TGTGCCAGCAGCTCCGTGTTACAGCTTTCTCCCGGGACTAGTGATGAGCAGTTCTTC.